This T cell receptor beta chain was obtained from a study of human T cells and chemical hapten exposure. Study-wide context: Patch tests delivered 0.01% DPC to the upper back and were evaluated at 6 days. Patients, a majority of them female, were diagnosed with alopecia areata, totalis or universalis.

The CDR3 spans 15 residues. Germline-derived CDR1 and CDR2 are MNHEY and SVGAGI. With V trimmed by 6 bases and J by 1 base, 6 bases remained unmatched. Time point defined: pre-sensitization, week 0. Treatment defined: therapeutic diphenylcyclopropenone sensitization with weekly scalp DPC. TCRdb analysed the RACE reads with MiXCR anew, one entry per CDR3 protein. The sample yields around 350,000 distinct CDR3 sequences, around 5.5% seen once. The sample here was whole blood, taken in connection with sensitization to the hapten diphenylcyclopropenone (DPC). This clonotype was sampled from a woman aged 18-29 years with alopecia areata. Some clones in this sample may be carry-over from other donors' samples. The chain links TRBV6-5 to TRBJ2-7; 10 positions agree with TRBD2. CDR3 sequence reads: CASSRLAGESYEQYF. In DNA form, the CDR3 reads TGTGCCAGCAGCCGGCTAGCGGGGGAATCCTACGAGCAGTACTTC.